This TCR beta chain was profiled in a study of T-cell reconstitution after alpha-beta-depleted transplantation in children. CDR3 length: 15 amino acids. Germline V gene lookup returns CDR1 MGHDK and CDR2 SYGVNS. V dropped 7 bases and J dropped 2; count of bases not matched to a gene: 9. The sample holds a few counts of this clonotype. Preparation of the TCRbeta library used unique molecular identifiers. TCRdb reanalysed the PCR reads using MiXCR and keeps one entry per CDR3 protein. The sample lists about 600,000 distinct CDR3 sequences; over 10% were seen once. The rearrangement links TRBV25-1 to TRBJ2-3, with TRBD1 matching 7 bases. The sample here was PBMCs, mostly from graft donor cells, taken 360 days after TCRalphabeta/CD19-depleted stem cell transplant. The sequence came from a male patient between 5 and 17 years old who had a stem cell transplant for acute myeloid leukemia, so the T cells may come from the graft donor. CDR3 DNA: TGTGCCAGCAATCGATTGGGACAGCCCACAGATACGCAGTATTTT. Its translation is CASNRLGQPTDTQYF. The full variable domain, completed using reference TRBV25-1 and TRBJ2-3, is EADIYQTPRYLVIGTGKKITLECSQTMGHDKMYWYQQDPGMELHLIHYSYGVNSTEKGDLSSESTVSRIRTEHFPLTLESARPSHTSQYLCASNRLGQPTDTQYFGPGTRLTVL.